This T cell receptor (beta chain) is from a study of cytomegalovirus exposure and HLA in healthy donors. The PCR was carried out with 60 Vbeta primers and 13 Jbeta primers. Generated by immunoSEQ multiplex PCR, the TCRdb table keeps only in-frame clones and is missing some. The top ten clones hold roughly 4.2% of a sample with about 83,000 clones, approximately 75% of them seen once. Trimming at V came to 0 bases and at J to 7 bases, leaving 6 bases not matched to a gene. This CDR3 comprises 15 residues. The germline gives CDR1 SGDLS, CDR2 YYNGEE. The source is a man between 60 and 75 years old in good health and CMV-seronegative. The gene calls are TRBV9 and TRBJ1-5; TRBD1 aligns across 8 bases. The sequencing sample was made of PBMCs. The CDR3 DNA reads TGTGCCAGCAGCGTAGAGACAGGGGAAGGGCAGCCCCAGCATTTT. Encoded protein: CASSVETGEGQPQHF. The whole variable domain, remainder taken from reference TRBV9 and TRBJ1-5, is DSGVTQTPKHLITATGQRVTLRCSPRSGDLSVYWYQQSLDQGLQFLIQYYNGEERAKGNILERFSAQQFPDLHSELNLSSLELGDSALYFCASSVETGEGQPQHFGDGTRLSIL.